A selection of T cell receptor beta chains follows, all from one sample in a study of T cell responses to AZD1222 COVID-19 vaccine. Libraries were prepared by immunoSEQ multiplex PCR; TCRdb keeps only in-frame clonotypes and omits some of them. The top ten hold 4.2% of the sample, which has more than 95,000 clones, 70% to 90% seen once. The starting material was peripheral blood, obtained on day 0 of AZD1222 vaccination. The receptors derive from an adult in good health. Both conserved end residues are part of each CDR3. A D gene is named only where the DNA matches it firmly. Some rows mark clone size as missing; the rest say once, few, many or name a class of expanded clone.

>TRBJ1-3|NA|TRBV10-3|NA
TGTGCCATCAGTGACCCGTCTGGAAACACCATATATTTT
CAISDPSGNTIYF
>TRBJ1-4|NA|TRBV5-1|NA
TGCGCCAGCAGCTCAGGGAACAGCCTCAGTAGGGAAAAACTGTTTTTT
CASSSGNSLSREKLFF
>TRBJ2-5|NA|TRBV18|TRBD2
TGTGCCAGCTCCACGCGGGAGGATTGGACCCAGTACTTC
CASSTREDWTQYF
>TRBJ1-1|NA|TRBV28|NA
TGTGCCAGCAGTTCTCCCCAGACTCGGAACACTGAAGCTTTCTTT
CASSSPQTRNTEAFF
>TRBJ2-1|NA|TRBV18|TRBD1
TGTGCCAGCTCACCATTTCAGGCCGGGACAGGTTACAATGAGCAGTTCTTC
CASSPFQAGTGYNEQFF
>TRBJ1-2|NA|TRBV14|NA
TGTGCCAGCAGCCAAGATCCCGCTTATAGCTTGAGGAAGACAGGCGGCTACACCTTC
CASSQDPAYSLRKTGGYTF
>TRBJ2-7|NA|TRBV28|NA
TGTGCCAGCAGTTTGTTGAGTGCCAGAATCTACGAGCAGTACTTC
CASSLLSARIYEQYF
>TRBJ2-1|few|TRBV19|TRBD2
TGTGCCAGTAGTCAAACTAGCGGGTCCTACAATGAGCAGTTCTTC
CASSQTSGSYNEQFF
>TRBJ2-1|NA|TRBV7-3|TRBD2
TGTGCCAGCAGCGCGAAGATAGCGGGCAATGAGCAGTTCTTC
CASSAKIAGNEQFF
>TRBJ1-5|NA|TRBV19|TRBD1
TGTGCCAGTAGTAGACAGGGCGTTGGGAGCAATCAGCCCCAGCATTTT
CASSRQGVGSNQPQHF
>TRBJ1-4|NA|TRBV5-1|TRBD1
TGCGCCAGCAGCCGCCAGGGGGATATAACTAATGAAAAACTGTTTTTT
CASSRQGDITNEKLFF
>TRBJ1-6|few|TRBV9|NA
TGTGCCAGCAGCGTAGCGGTGGGGGCAAATTCACCCCTCCACTTT
CASSVAVGANSPLHF
>TRBJ1-3|once|TRBV23-1|NA
TGCGCCAGCAGTCAATCGGAGGGGAACCCCGGAAACACCATATATTTT
CASSQSEGNPGNTIYF
>TRBJ1-2|NA|TRBV10-2|TRBD1
TGCGCCAGCGGGGGACAGGGGGTTAACTATGGCTACACCTTC
CASGGQGVNYGYTF
>TRBJ1-1|NA|TRBV27|NA
TGTGCCAGCAGTTTATTGTCAGGGCCCACTGAAGCTTTCTTT
CASSLLSGPTEAFF
>TRBJ2-7|NA|TRBV28|TRBD2
TGTGCCAGCCGGCCCCGGCGGGAGGGGTACGAGCAGTACTTC
CASRPRREGYEQYF
>TRBJ2-7|medium-sized|TRBV27|NA
TGTGCCAGCAGTACAGGACAGTTCTACGAGCAGTACTTC
CASSTGQFYEQYF
>TRBJ2-7|NA|TRBV6-2/TRBV6-3|NA
TGTGCCAGCAGTACGGCCGCCAGGGGGGTCTACTACGAGCAGTACTTC
CASSTAARGVYYEQYF
>TRBJ1-6|once|TRBV2|NA
TGTGCCAGCAGGGGGGACTCAAATTCACCCCTCCACTTT
CASRGDSNSPLHF
>TRBJ2-7|NA|TRBV4-1|TRBD2
TGCGCCAGCAGCCAACTCGAAACCGTAGCGGGAAGGGCCTACGAGCAGTACTTC
CASSQLETVAGRAYEQYF
>TRBJ1-5|NA|TRBV30|NA
TGTGCCTGGAGTCCCGGAGGTCCTAATCAGCCCCAGCATTTT
CAWSPGGPNQPQHF
>TRBJ2-7|NA|TRBV7-8|TRBD2
TGTGCCAGCAGCTTAAATGGGCGGGAGGGGTACGAGCAGTACTTC
CASSLNGREGYEQYF
>TRBJ1-1|NA|TRBV7-2|NA
TGTGCCAGCAGCCCTAATAGGAGCGGAAAAGCTTTCTTT
CASSPNRSGKAFF
>TRBJ1-3|few|TRBV11-2|NA
TGTGCCAGCAGCTTACGGGAAGGGATCCTGTACACCATATATTTT
CASSLREGILYTIYF
>TRBJ2-1|NA|TRBV12-5|NA
TGTGCTAGTGGTTTGGTACCGGGCACCCTAAACAATGAGCAGTTCTTC
CASGLVPGTLNNEQFF
>TRBJ1-4|NA|TRBV5-4|NA
TGTGCCAGCAGCTTGAAAAATCCCACTAATGAAAAACTGTTTTTT
CASSLKNPTNEKLFF
>TRBJ1-1|NA|TRBV7-9|TRBD1
TGTGCCAGCAGCTTTGGGACAGACACTGAAGCTTTCTTT
CASSFGTDTEAFF
>TRBJ2-2|once|TRBV5-4|TRBD2
TGTGCCAGCAGCCCCCACGCGGGGGGAAACACCGGGGAGCTGTTTTTT
CASSPHAGGNTGELFF
>TRBJ1-5|NA|TRBV19|TRBD1
TGTGCCAGTAGTACCTGGGACAGGGGGCTCCGGCAGCCCCAGCATTTT
CASSTWDRGLRQPQHF
>TRBJ2-2|NA|TRBV4-1|NA
TGCGCCAGCAGCCTAAGGCCGCTCCGATCAGGGCTGTTTTTT
CASSLRPLRSGLFF
>TRBJ1-4|NA|TRBV9|NA
TGTGCCAGCAGCGTAGCTTTCGGAACAGGGGAAAAACTGTTTTTT
CASSVAFGTGEKLFF
>TRBJ2-7|NA|TRBV19|TRBD2
TGTGCCAGTAGTATTGGAGCGGGACGGACGTACGAGCAGTACTTC
CASSIGAGRTYEQYF
>TRBJ2-7|NA|TRBV11-2|TRBD2
TGTGCCAGCAGCTTAGTTCCCAGCGGGGCTTACGAGCAGTACTTC
CASSLVPSGAYEQYF
>TRBJ2-3|NA|TRBV28|NA
TGTGCCAGCAGTGCCCCGGGAGCCCACACAGATACGCAGTATTTT
CASSAPGAHTDTQYF
>TRBJ1-1|NA|TRBV3-1/TRBV3-2|NA
TGTGCCAGCACCCAGGGGAACACTGAAGCTTTCTTT
CASTQGNTEAFF
>TRBJ2-6|NA|TRBV9|NA
TGTGCCAGCAGCGATTACCGAACGCTCTCTGGGGCCAACGTCCTGACTTTC
CASSDYRTLSGANVLTF
>TRBJ1-6|NA|TRBV6-6|NA
TGTGCCAGCACTAGAACGGAGAAGCGGACCCTCCACTTT
CASTRTEKRTLHF
>TRBJ1-2|NA|TRBV5-8|NA
TGTGCCAGCAGCTTTGGGAAGGACTATGGCTACACCTTC
CASSFGKDYGYTF
>TRBJ1-5|NA|TRBV5-5|TRBD1
TGTGCCAGCAGCTACTCCGGGACAGAGGGTAATCAGCCCCAGCATTTT
CASSYSGTEGNQPQHF
>TRBJ1-6|NA|TRBV18|NA
TGTGCCAGCTCACCAACAGGGACGGGTAATTCACCCCTCCACTTT
CASSPTGTGNSPLHF
>TRBJ1-4|NA|TRBV21-1|NA
TGTGCCAGCAGCCGTCCAAGTAGGGCGGGGCCGGGGAGGTATCTCGCAACTAATGAAAAACTGTTTTTT
CASSRPSRAGPGRYLATNEKLFF
>TRBJ2-7|NA|TRBV20-1|TRBD1
TGCAGTGCCGACAGGGTCTACGAGCAGTACTTC
CSADRVYEQYF
>TRBJ1-3|NA|TRBV18|NA
TGTGCCAGCTCACCGGGACCGAACTCTGGAAACACCATATATTTT
CASSPGPNSGNTIYF
>TRBJ2-1|NA|TRBV30|TRBD2
TGTGCCTGGGAGAAAGCGGGGGGGGCCAATGAGCAGTTCTTC
CAWEKAGGANEQFF
>TRBJ2-3|NA|TRBV18|TRBD2
TGTGCCAGCTCACGTCCTAGCGGCAGCACAGATACGCAGTATTTT
CASSRPSGSTDTQYF
>TRBJ1-2|once|TRBV30|NA
TGTGCCTGGGGGCGCTGGGACACCCAAAACTATGGCTACACCTTC
CAWGRWDTQNYGYTF
>TRBJ2-7|few|TRBV5-1|NA
TGCGCCAGCAGCTTGGCTGGGGGTTCTCTCGTCTACGAGCAGTACTTC
CASSLAGGSLVYEQYF
>TRBJ1-5|NA|TRBV6-5|TRBD1
TGTGCCAGCAGTTACTCGGGACAGGGCAATCAGCCCCAGCATTTT
CASSYSGQGNQPQHF
>TRBJ2-2|few|TRBV10-1|NA
TGCGCCAGCTCGGGGCCCGGGGAGCTGTTTTTT
CASSGPGELFF
>TRBJ1-1|NA|TRBV5-1|NA
TGCGCCAGCAGCTTCTCGGAATTCACTGAAGCTTTCTTT
CASSFSEFTEAFF